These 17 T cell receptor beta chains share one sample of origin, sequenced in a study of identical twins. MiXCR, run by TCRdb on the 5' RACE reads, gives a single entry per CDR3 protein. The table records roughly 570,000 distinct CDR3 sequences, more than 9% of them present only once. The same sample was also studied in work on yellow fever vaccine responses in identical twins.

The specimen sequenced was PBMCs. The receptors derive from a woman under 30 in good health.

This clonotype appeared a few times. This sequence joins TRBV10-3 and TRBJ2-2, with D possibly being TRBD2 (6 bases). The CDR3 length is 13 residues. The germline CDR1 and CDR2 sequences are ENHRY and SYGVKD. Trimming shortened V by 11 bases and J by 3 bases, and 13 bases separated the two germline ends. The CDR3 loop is CAAGGVDTGELFF. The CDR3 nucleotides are TGTGCCGCAGGCGGGGTCGACACCGGGGAGCTGTTTTTT.

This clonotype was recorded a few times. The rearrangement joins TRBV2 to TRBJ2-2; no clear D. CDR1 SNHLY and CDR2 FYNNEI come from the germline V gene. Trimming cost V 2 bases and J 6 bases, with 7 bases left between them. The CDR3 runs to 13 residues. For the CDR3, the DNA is TGTGCCAGCAGTGAATGGCGATCCGGGGAGCTGTTTTTT. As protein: CASSEWRSGELFF.

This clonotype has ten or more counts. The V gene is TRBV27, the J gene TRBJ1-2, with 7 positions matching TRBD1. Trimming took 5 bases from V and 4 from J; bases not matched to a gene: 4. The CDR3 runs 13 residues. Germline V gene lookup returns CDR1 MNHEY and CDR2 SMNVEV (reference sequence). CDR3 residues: CASSKDRVYGYTF. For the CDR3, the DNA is TGTGCCAGCAGTAAAGACAGGGTCTATGGCTACACCTTC.

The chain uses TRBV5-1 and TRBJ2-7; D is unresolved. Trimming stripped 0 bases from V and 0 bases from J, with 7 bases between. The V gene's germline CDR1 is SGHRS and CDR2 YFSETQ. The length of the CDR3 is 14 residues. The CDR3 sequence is CASSLEAVSYEQYF. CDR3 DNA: TGCGCCAGCAGCTTGGAGGCAGTCTCCTACGAGCAGTACTTC.

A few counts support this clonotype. CDR3 DNA sequence: TGTGCCAGCGGTGCACAGGGGTTGACAGATACGCAGTATTTT. Amino acids: CASGAQGLTDTQYF. The chain combines TRBV12-3 or TRBV12-4 with TRBJ2-3; 7 bases match TRBD1. This CDR3 region has 14 residues. Trimming at V came to 8 bases and at J to 3 bases, leaving 8 bases not matched to a gene.

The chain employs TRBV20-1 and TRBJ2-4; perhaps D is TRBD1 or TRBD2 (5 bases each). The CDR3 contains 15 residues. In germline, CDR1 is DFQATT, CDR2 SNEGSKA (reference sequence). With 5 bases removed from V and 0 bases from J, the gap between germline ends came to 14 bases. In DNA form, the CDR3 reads TGCAGTGCTCCACCACGGGGCCTAGCCAAAAACATTCAGTACTTC. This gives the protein CSAPPRGLAKNIQYF.

This CDR3 is CASSLTSGYGTGELFF. In DNA, the CDR3 is TGTGCCAGCAGTCTAACTAGCGGGTATGGCACCGGGGAGCTGTTTTTT. This chain joins TRBV12-3 or TRBV12-4 and TRBJ2-2; TRBD2 agrees at 9 bases. Unmatched junction bases numbered 8, after V lost 5 bases and J lost 4 bases. The CDR3 loop spans 16 amino acids.

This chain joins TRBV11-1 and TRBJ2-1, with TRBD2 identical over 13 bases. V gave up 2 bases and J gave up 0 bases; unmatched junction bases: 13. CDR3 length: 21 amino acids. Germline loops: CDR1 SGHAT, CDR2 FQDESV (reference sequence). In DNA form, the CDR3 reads TGTGCCAGCAGCTTATTCGGCGGCAGGGGGACTAGCGGGATCTCCTACAATGAGCAGTTCTTC. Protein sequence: CASSLFGGRGTSGISYNEQFF. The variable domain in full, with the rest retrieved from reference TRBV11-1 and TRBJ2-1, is EAEVAQSPRYKITEKSQAVAFWCDPISGHATLYWYRQILGQGPELLVQFQDESVVDDSQLPKDRFSAERLKGVDSTLKIQPAELGDSAMYLCASSLFGGRGTSGISYNEQFFGPGTRLTVL.

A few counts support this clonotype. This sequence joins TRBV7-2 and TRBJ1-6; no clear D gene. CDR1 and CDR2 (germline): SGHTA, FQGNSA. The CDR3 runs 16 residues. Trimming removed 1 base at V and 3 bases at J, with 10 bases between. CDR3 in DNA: TGTGCCAGCAGCTTAGACGGAGGAAGCTATAATTCACCCCTCCACTTT. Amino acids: CASSLDGGSYNSPLHF.

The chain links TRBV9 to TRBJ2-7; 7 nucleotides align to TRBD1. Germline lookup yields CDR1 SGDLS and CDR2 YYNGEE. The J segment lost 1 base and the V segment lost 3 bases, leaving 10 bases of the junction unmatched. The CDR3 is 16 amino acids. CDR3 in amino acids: CASSAGDRAISYEQYF. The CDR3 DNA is TGTGCCAGCAGCGCGGGCGACAGGGCAATATCCTACGAGCAGTACTTC.

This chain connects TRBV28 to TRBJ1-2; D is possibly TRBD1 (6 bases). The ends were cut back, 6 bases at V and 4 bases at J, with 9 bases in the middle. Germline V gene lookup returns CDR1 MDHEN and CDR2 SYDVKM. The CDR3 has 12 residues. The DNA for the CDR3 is TGTGCCAGCAGGGACAGCCTCTATGGCTACACCTTC. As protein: CASRDSLYGYTF.

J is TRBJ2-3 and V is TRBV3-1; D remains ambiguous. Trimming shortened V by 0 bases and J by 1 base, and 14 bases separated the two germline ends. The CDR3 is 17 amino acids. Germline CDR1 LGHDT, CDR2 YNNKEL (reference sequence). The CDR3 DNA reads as TGTGCCAGCAGCCAAGATTGGCGGAACCCGGGCACAGATACGCAGTATTTT. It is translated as CASSQDWRNPGTDTQYF.

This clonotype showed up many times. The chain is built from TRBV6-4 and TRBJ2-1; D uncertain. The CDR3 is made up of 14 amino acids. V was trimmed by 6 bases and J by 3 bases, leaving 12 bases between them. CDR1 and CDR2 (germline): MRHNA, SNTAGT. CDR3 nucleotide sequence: TGTGCCAGCAGCCCGGGTCTCGACTACAATGAGCAGTTCTTC. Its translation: CASSPGLDYNEQFF.

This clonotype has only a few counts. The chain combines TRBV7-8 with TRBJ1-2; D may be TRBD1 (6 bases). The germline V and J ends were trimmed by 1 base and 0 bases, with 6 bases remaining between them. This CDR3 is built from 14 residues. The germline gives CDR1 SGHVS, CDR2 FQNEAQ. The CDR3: CASSLGQANYGYTF. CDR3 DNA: TGTGCCAGCAGCTTAGGACAGGCTAACTATGGCTACACCTTC.

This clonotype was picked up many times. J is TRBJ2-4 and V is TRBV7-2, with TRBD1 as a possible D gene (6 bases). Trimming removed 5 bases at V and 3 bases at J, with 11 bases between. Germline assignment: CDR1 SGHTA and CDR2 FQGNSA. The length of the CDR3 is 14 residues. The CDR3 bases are TGTGCCAGCAGCCCACAGGGTATCAAAAACATTCAGTACTTC. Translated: CASSPQGIKNIQYF.

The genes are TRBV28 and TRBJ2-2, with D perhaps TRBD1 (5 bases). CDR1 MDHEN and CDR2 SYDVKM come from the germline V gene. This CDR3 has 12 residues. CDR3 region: CGTLPNTGELFF. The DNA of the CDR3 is TGTGGGACACTACCCAACACCGGGGAGCTGTTTTTT.

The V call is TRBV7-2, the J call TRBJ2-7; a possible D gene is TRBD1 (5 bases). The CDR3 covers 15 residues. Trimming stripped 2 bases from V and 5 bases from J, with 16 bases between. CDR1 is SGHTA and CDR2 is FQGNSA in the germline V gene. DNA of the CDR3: TGTGCCAGCAGCTTATCGCGACAGACCCTTCACGAGCAGTACTTC. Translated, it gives CASSLSRQTLHEQYF.